These T cell receptor beta chains were read from a single sample in a study of cytomegalovirus exposure and HLA in healthy donors. TCRdb's table, derived via immunoSEQ multiplex PCR, lists solely in-frame clones and lacks some. The sample yields 150,000 to 200,000 clones, more than 70% seen once. The sample taken for sequencing was PBMCs. All receptors come from a woman in her 40s in good health and CMV-seropositive. Each CDR3 is given with its conserved first and last residue. A D gene is named only where the DNA matches it firmly. Size values are once, few and many counts, or a class for expanded clones, and some rows have none.

D: -; J: TRBJ1-5; V: TRBV6-1; size: -; CDR3: CASSRTAGNQPQHF; DNA: TGTGCCAGCAGCAGGACAGCGGGCAATCAGCCCCAGCATTTT
D: TRBD2; J: TRBJ2-3; V: TRBV7-9; size: -; CDR3: CASSKTSGYSTDTQYF; DNA: TGTGCCAGCAGTAAGACTAGCGGGTATAGCACAGATACGCAGTATTTT
D: -; J: TRBJ1-3; V: TRBV7-9; size: few; CDR3: CASSLGQLSGNTIYF; DNA: TGTGCCAGCAGCTTAGGACAGCTCTCTGGAAACACCATATATTTT
D: -; J: TRBJ1-4; V: TRBV2; size: -; CDR3: CASSEANRLVGNEKLFF; DNA: TGTGCCAGCAGTGAAGCCAACCGTTTGGTCGGGAATGAAAAACTGTTTTTT
D: TRBD1; J: TRBJ1-4; V: TRBV28; size: -; CDR3: CASSLGQGTNEKLFF; DNA: TGTGCCAGCAGTCTGGGACAGGGAACTAATGAAAAACTGTTTTTT
D: -; J: TRBJ2-5; V: TRBV2; size: -; CDR3: CASRTMLGNQETQYF; DNA: TGTGCCAGCAGGACCATGCTGGGCAACCAAGAGACCCAGTACTTC
D: -; J: TRBJ1-1; V: TRBV5-1; size: -; CDR3: CASSLELTSPAFF; DNA: TGCGCCAGCAGCTTGGAGCTAACTTCGCCAGCTTTCTTT
D: -; J: TRBJ1-5; V: TRBV30; size: once; CDR3: CAWSVGLAGNQPQHF; DNA: TGTGCCTGGAGTGTAGGACTGGCTGGCAATCAGCCCCAGCATTTT
D: TRBD1; J: TRBJ1-6; V: TRBV2; size: -; CDR3: CASRQGQGYNSPLHF; DNA: TGTGCCAGCCGCCAGGGACAGGGGTATAATTCACCCCTCCACTTT
D: -; J: TRBJ2-7; V: TRBV5-1; size: -; CDR3: CASRSGPSSYEQYF; DNA: TGCGCCAGCAGGTCAGGGCCGAGCTCCTACGAGCAGTACTTC
D: TRBD1; J: TRBJ1-4; V: TRBV5-4; size: few; CDR3: CASSLVAGGREKLFF; DNA: TGTGCCAGCAGCTTGGTTGCAGGGGGCAGGGAAAAACTGTTTTTT
D: -; J: TRBJ2-2; V: TRBV29-1; size: -; CDR3: CSVTLFTNTGELFF; DNA: TGCAGCGTAACCCTATTCACGAACACCGGGGAGCTGTTTTTT
D: -; J: TRBJ1-1; V: TRBV2; size: -; CDR3: CASSETGEAFF; DNA: TGTGCCAGCAGTGAGACAGGTGAAGCTTTCTTT
D: TRBD1; J: TRBJ2-7; V: TRBV27; size: -; CDR3: CASTGQGPYEQYF; DNA: TGTGCCAGCACGGGACAGGGACCCTACGAGCAGTACTTC
D: -; J: TRBJ1-5; V: TRBV28; size: -; CDR3: CASRRIGNQPQHF; DNA: TGTGCCAGCAGACGTATAGGCAATCAGCCCCAGCATTTT
D: TRBD1; J: TRBJ2-2; V: TRBV28; size: -; CDR3: CASSSPGQGSGELFF; DNA: TGTGCCAGCAGTTCACCGGGACAGGGAAGCGGGGAGCTGTTTTTT